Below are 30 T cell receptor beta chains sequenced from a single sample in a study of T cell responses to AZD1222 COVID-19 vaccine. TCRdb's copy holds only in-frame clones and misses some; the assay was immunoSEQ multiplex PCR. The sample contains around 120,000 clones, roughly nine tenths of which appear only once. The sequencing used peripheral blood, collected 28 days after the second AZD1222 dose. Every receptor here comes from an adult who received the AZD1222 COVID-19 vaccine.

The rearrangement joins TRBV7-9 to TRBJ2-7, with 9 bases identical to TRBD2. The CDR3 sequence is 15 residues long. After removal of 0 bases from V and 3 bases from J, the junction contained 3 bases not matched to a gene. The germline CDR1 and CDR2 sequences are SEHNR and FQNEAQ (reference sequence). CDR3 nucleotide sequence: TGTGCCAGCAGCTTAGCTAGCGGGAGTTTCTACGAGCAGTACTTC. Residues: CASSLASGSFYEQYF.

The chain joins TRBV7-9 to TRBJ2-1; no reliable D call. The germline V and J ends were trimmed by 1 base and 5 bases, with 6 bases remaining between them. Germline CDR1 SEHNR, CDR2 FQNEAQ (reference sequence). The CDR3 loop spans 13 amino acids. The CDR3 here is CASSLGLDNEQFF. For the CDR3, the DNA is TGTGCCAGCAGCTTAGGACTTGACAATGAGCAGTTCTTC.

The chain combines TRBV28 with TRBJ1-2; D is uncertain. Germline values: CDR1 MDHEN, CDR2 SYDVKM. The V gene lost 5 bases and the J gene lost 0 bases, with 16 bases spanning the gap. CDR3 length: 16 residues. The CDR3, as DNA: TGTGCCAGCAGTCCGGGCGCAGGAAATTCTAACTATGGCTACACCTTC. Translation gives CASSPGAGNSNYGYTF.

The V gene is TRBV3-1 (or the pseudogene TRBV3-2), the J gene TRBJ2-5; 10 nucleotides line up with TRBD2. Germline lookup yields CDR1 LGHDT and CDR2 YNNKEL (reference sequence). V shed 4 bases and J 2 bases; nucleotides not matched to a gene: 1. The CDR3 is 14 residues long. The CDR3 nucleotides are TGTGCCAGCAGCCTGACTAGCGGGCAAGAGACCCAGTACTTC. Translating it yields CASSLTSGQETQYF.

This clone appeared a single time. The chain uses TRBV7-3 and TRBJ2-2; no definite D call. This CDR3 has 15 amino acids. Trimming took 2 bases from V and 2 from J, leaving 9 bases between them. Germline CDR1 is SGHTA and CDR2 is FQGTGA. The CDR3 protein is CASSLWADNTGELFF. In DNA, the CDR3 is TGTGCCAGCAGCTTATGGGCAGATAACACCGGGGAGCTGTTTTTT.

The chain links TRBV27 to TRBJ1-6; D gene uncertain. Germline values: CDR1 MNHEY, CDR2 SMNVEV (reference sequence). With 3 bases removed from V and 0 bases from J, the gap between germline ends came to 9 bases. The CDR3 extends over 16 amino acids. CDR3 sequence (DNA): TGTGCCAGCAGTTTTTATCTTAACTCCTATAATTCACCCCTCCACTTT. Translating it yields CASSFYLNSYNSPLHF.

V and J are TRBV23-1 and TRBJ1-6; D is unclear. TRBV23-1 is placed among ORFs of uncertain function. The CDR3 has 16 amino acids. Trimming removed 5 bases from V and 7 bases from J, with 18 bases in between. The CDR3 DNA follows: TGCGCCAGCAGTAGGCGCTTGTGGACCTGGAATTCACCCCTCCACTTT. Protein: CASSRRLWTWNSPLHF.

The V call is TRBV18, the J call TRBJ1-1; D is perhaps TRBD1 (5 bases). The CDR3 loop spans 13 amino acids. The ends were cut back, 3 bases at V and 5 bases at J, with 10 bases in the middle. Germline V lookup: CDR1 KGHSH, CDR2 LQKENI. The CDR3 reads CASSPRGLTEAFF. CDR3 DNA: TGTGCCAGCTCACCTAGGGGTTTAACTGAAGCTTTCTTT.

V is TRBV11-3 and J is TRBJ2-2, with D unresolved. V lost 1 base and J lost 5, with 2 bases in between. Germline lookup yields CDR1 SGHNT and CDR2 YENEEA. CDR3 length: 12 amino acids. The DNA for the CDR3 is TGTGCCAGCAGCTTAGGAACCGGGGAGCTGTTTTTT. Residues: CASSLGTGELFF. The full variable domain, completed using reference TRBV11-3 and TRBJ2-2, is EAGVVQSPRYKIIEKKQPVAFWCNPISGHNTLYWYLQNLGQGPELLIRYENEEAVDDSQLPKDRFSAERLKGVDSTLKIQPAELGDSAVYLCASSLGTGELFFGEGSRLTVL.

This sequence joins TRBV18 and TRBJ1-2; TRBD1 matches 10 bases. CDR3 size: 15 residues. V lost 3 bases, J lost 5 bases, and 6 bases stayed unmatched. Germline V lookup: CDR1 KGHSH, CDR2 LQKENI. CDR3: CASSPDRGLVYGYTF. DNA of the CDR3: TGTGCCAGCTCACCCGACAGGGGGCTAGTGTATGGCTACACCTTC.

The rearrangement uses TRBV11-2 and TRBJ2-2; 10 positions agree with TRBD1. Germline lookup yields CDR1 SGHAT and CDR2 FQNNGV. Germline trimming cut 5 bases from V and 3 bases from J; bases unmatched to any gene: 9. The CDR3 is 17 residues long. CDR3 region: CASSDRDRGLDTGELFF. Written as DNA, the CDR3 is TGTGCCAGCAGCGACCGGGACAGGGGTTTGGACACCGGGGAGCTGTTTTTT.

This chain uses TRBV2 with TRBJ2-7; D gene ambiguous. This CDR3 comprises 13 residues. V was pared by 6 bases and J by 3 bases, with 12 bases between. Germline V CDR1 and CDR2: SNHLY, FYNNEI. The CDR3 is CASSQIPVYEQYF. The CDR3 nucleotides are TGTGCCAGCAGCCAGATCCCAGTCTACGAGCAGTACTTC. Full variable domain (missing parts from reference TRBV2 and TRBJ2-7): EPEVTQTPSHQVTQMGQEVILRCVPISNHLYFYWYRQILGQKVEFLVSFYNNEISEKSEIFDDQFSVERPDGSNFTLKIRSTKLEDSAMYFCASSQIPVYEQYFGPGTRLTVT.

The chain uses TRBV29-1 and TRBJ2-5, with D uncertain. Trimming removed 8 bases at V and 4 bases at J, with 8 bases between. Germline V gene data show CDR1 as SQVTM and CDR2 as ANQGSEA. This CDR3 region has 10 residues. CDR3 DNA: TGCAGCTCCGGCACAGAGACCCAGTACTTC. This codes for CSSGTETQYF.

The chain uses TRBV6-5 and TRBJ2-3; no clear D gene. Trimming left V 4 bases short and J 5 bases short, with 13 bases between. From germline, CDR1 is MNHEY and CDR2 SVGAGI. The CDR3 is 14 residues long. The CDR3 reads CASSFGRSVDTQYF. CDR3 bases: TGTGCCAGCAGTTTCGGTCGGAGTGTAGATACGCAGTATTTT.

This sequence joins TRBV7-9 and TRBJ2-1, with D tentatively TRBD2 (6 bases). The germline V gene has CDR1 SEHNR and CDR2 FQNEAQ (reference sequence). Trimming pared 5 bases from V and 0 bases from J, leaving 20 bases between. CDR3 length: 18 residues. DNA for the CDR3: TGTGCCAGCAGCACCTCTGGGGACTCCCATAGCTCCTACAATGAGCAGTTCTTC. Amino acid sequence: CASSTSGDSHSSYNEQFF.

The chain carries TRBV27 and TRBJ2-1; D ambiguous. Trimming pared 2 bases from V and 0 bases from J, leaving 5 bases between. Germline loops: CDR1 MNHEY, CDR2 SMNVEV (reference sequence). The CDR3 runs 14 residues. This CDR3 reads CASSLPGSYNEQFF. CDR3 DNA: TGTGCCAGCAGTTTACCAGGCTCCTACAATGAGCAGTTCTTC.

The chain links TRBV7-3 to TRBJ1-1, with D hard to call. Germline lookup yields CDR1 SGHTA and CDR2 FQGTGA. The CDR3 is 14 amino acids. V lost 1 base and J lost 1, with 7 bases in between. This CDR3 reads CASSLMAGNTEAFF. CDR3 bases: TGTGCCAGCAGCTTAATGGCAGGGAACACTGAAGCTTTCTTT. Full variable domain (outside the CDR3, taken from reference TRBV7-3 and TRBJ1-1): GAGVSQTPSNKVTEKGKYVELRCDPISGHTALYWYRQSLGQGPEFLIYFQGTGAADDSGLPNDRFFAVRPEGSVSTLKIQRTERGDSAVYLCASSLMAGNTEAFFGQGTRLTVV.

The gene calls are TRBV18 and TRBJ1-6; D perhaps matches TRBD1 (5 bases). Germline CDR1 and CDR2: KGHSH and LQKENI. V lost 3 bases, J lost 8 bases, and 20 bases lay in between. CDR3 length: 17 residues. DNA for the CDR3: TGTGCCAGCTCACCCCTTGCCGACCCGGGGGGAGATTCACCCCTCCACTTT. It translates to CASSPLADPGGDSPLHF.

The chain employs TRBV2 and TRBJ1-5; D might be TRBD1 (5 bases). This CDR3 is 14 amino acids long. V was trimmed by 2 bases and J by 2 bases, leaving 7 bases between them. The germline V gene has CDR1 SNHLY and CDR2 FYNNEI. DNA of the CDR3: TGTGCCAGCAGTGAACAGGGAGGCAATCAGCCCCAGCATTTT. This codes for CASSEQGGNQPQHF.

CDR3 sequence reads: CASTLTRRTDTQYF. The DNA for the CDR3 is TGTGCCAGCACCCTGACTAGGCGCACAGATACGCAGTATTTT. The genes are TRBV28 and TRBJ2-3; maybe TRBD2 (6 bases). The CDR3 covers 14 residues. Germline V CDR1 and CDR2: MDHEN, SYDVKM. V was trimmed by 7 bases and J by 1 base, leaving 12 bases between them.

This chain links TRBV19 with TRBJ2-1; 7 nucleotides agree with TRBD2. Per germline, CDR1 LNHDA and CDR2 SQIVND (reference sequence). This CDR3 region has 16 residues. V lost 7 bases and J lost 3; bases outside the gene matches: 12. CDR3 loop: CASTAPRRELYNEQFF. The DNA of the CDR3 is TGTGCCAGTACCGCCCCTCGGCGGGAGCTCTACAATGAGCAGTTCTTC.

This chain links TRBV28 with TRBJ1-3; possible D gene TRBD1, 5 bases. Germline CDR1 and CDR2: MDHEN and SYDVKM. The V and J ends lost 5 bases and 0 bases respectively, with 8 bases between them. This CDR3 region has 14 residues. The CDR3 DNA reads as TGTGCCAGCAGTGTGACAGACTCTGGAAACACCATATATTTT. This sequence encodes CASSVTDSGNTIYF.

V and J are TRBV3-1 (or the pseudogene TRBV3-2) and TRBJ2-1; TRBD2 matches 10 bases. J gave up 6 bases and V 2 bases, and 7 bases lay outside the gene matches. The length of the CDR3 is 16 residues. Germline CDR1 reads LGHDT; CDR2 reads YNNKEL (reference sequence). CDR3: CASSQNGLAGVNEQFF. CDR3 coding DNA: TGTGCCAGCAGCCAAAACGGCCTAGCGGGAGTCAATGAGCAGTTCTTC.

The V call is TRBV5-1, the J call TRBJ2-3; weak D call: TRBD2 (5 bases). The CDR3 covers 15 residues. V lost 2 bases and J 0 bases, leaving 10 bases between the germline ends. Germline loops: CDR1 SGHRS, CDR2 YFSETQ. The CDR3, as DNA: TGCGCCAGCAGCTTCTTAGGGAGCAGCACAGATACGCAGTATTTT. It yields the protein CASSFLGSSTDTQYF.

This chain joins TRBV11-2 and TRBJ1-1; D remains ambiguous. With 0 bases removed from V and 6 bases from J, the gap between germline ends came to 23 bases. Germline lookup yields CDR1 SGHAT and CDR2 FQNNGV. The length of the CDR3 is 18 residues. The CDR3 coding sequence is TGTGCCAGCAGCTTAGATCGGGGTTTGACTAGGTATGGAGCTGAAGCTTTCTTT. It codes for CASSLDRGLTRYGAEAFF.

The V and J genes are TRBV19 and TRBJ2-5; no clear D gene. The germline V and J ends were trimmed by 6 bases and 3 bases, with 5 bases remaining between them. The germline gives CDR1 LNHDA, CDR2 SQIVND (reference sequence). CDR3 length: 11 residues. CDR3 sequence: CASSTEETQYF. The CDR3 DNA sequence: TGTGCCAGTAGCACCGAAGAGACCCAGTACTTC.

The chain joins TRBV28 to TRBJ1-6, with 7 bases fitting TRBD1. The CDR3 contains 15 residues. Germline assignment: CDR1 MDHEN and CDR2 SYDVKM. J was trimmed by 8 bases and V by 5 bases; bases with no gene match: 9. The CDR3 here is CASSGGQGGDSPLHF. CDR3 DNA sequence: TGTGCCAGCAGTGGGGGCCAGGGGGGTGATTCACCCCTCCACTTT.

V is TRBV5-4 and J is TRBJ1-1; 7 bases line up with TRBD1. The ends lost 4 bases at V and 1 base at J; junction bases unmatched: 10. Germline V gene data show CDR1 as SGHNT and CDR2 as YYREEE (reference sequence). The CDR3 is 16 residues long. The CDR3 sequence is CASSKAGGRQNTEAFF. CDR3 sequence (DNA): TGTGCCAGCAGCAAAGCAGGGGGGAGACAGAACACTGAAGCTTTCTTT.

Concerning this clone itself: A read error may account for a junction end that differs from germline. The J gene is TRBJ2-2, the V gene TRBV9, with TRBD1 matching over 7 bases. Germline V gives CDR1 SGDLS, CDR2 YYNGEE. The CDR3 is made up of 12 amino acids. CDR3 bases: TGTGCCTGCAGGGGGTCCACCGGGGAGCTGTTTTTT. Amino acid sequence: CACRGSTGELFF. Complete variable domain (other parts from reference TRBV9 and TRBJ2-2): DSGVTQTPKHLITATGQRVTLRCSPRSGDLSVYWYQQSLDQGLQFLIQYYNGEERAKGNILERFSAQQFPDLHSELNLSSLELGDSALYFCACRGSTGELFFGEGSRLTVL.

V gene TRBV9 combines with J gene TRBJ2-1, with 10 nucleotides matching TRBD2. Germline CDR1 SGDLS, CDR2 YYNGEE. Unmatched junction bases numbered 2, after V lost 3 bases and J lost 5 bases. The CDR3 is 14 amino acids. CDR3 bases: TGTGCCAGCAGCGGAGCGGGAGGGAACAATGAGCAGTTCTTC. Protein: CASSGAGGNNEQFF.